Ten or more counts support the clone carrying this T cell receptor beta chain. Its antigen remains unknown. This sample stems from a study of T cells after yellow fever vaccination. Background on the study: SMART-Seq v4 Ultra Low Input handled preparation of low-cell-number fractions.

A single record per CDR3 protein comes from TCRdb applying MiXCR to the 5' RACE reads. The data contain fewer than 450,000 distinct CDR3 sequences, approximately 3.9% of them singletons. Study-wide findings and caveats: Relatively few clonotypes were ones that appeared in both CD4 and CD8 compartments. Peaking faster, on day 5 versus 15, the secondary response was nonetheless weaker. The booster saw the reappearance of most primary-vaccination clones (roughly 95% CD4, around 88% CD8).

The TCR sequence derives from a young man who received the YFV17D yellow fever vaccine. This sample comprised PBMCs, obtained 5 days after the yellow fever booster vaccination.

The CDR3 loop reads CASSWVATPETQYF. The CDR3 nucleotides read TGTGCCAGCAGTTGGGTGGCCACCCCAGAGACCCAGTACTTC. This chain links TRBV12-3 or TRBV12-4 with TRBJ2-5; D not certain. V was shortened by 4 bases and J by 4 bases, with 13 bases between the two germline ends. CDR3 size: 14 residues.